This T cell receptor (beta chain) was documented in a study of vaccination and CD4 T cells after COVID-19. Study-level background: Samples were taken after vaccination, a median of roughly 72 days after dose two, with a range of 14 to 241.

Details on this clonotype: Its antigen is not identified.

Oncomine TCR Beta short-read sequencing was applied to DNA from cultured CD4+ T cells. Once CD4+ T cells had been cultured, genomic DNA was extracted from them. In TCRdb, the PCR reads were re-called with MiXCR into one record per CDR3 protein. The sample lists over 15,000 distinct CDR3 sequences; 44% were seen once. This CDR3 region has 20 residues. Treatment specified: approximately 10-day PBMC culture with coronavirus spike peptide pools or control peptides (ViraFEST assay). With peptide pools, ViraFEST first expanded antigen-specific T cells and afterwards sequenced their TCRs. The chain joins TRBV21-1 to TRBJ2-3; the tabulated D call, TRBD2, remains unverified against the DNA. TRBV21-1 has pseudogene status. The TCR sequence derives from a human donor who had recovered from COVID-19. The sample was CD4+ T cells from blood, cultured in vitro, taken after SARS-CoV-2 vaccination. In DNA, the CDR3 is TGTGCCAGCAGCAAATTGGGCATCGGTGGCCCGTTATACCGCACAGATACGCAGTATTTT. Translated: CASSKLGIGGPLYRTDTQYF.